The rows below give T cell receptor beta chains drawn from one sample of a study of post-analysis software for immune sequencing data. In TCRdb, the PCR reads were re-called with MiXCR into one record per CDR3 protein. The data hold a few hundred thousand distinct CDR3 sequences, with about a third observed a single time. Material: blood. The origin of the receptors is a girl between 5 and 17 years old with multiple sclerosis. Both conserved end residues are part of each CDR3. A D gene is named only where the DNA matches it firmly. Some rows have no size entry. The others give once, few or many, or a class for an expanded clone.

J,V,D,size,length,CDR3,DNA
TRBJ2-7,TRBV7-2,.,.,14,CASSLGQAWYEQYF,TGTGCCAGCAGCTTAGGGCAGGCATGGTACGAGCAGTACTTC
TRBJ2-1,TRBV7-9,.,few,15,CASSPHENGYNEQFF,TGTGCCAGCAGCCCACATGAGAACGGTTACAATGAGCAGTTCTTC
TRBJ2-6,TRBV7-3,.,few,17,CASSFGPPLSGANVLTF,TGTGCCAGCAGCTTCGGGCCACCCTTATCTGGGGCCAACGTCCTGACTTTC
TRBJ2-5,TRBV27,TRBD1,few,14,CARSLSGTVETQYF,TGTGCCAGAAGTTTATCGGGGACAGTAGAGACCCAGTACTTC
TRBJ2-1,TRBV29-1,TRBD2,.,12,CSGWTSVGEQFF,TGCAGCGGGTGGACTAGCGTGGGTGAGCAGTTCTTC
TRBJ2-7,TRBV12-3/TRBV12-4,.,.,16,CASRSNRGDAGYEQYF,TGTGCCAGCAGGTCGAATCGTGGGGATGCGGGCTACGAGCAGTACTTC
TRBJ2-1,TRBV5-1,.,.,13,CATSLGDYNEQFF,TGCGCCACTTCCTTGGGGGACTACAATGAGCAGTTCTTC
TRBJ2-4,TRBV2,.,.,15,CASSTSQLAKNIQYF,TGTGCCAGCTCAACATCTCAACTCGCCAAAAACATTCAGTACTTC
TRBJ1-5,TRBV12-3/TRBV12-4,TRBD1,.,16,CASSRGDREGEQPQHF,TGTGCCAGCAGCAGAGGGGACAGGGAAGGGGAACAGCCCCAGCATTTT
TRBJ2-3,TRBV7-3,.,.,13,CASSYTGGDTQYF,TGTGCCAGCAGCTATACAGGTGGAGATACGCAGTATTTT
TRBJ2-7,TRBV20-1,TRBD2,many,17,CSARDVRLADTSWEQYF,TGCAGTGCTAGAGATGTCCGACTAGCGGATACGTCCTGGGAGCAGTACTTC
TRBJ2-1,TRBV24-1,.,.,12,CATSGDGNEQFF,TGTGCCACCAGTGGGGATGGGAATGAGCAGTTCTTC
TRBJ2-7,TRBV5-1,.,few,15,CASSLGGGVSYEQYF,TGCGCCAGCAGCTTGGGCGGCGGGGTCTCCTACGAGCAGTACTTC
TRBJ2-1,TRBV18,.,few,16,CASSPPRAGPDNEQFF,TGTGCCAGCTCACCACCGAGGGCAGGACCCGACAATGAGCAGTTCTTC
TRBJ2-3,TRBV28,.,few,16,CASSSPGPRGERTQYF,TGTGCCAGCAGTTCGCCGGGACCCCGAGGGGAAAGAACGCAGTATTTT
TRBJ2-1,TRBV24-1,.,many,16,CATSDATASSYNEQFF,TGTGCCACCAGTGATGCCACAGCTAGCTCCTACAATGAGCAGTTCTTC
TRBJ1-1,TRBV12-3/TRBV12-4,.,few,17,CASSSDLGTQKNTEAFF,TGTGCCAGCAGTTCAGACCTCGGGACCCAAAAGAACACTGAAGCTTTCTTT
TRBJ2-1,TRBV3-1,TRBD2,.,17,CASSQDRGLAGGGEQFF,TGTGCCAGCAGCCAAGATCGAGGACTAGCGGGGGGCGGCGAGCAGTTCTTC
TRBJ2-7,TRBV28,.,.,16,CASSTMGGGAVYEQYF,TGTGCCAGCAGTACTATGGGGGGGGGCGCGGTTTACGAGCAGTACTTC
TRBJ2-3,TRBV12-3/TRBV12-4,TRBD2,.,15,CASSPGTSGLDTQYF,TGTGCCAGCAGTCCCGGGACTAGCGGGTTAGATACGCAGTATTTT
TRBJ1-3,TRBV5-1,.,.,16,CASSVGARDPGNTIYF,TGCGCCAGCAGCGTCGGAGCTCGGGATCCCGGAAACACCATATATTTT
TRBJ1-1,TRBV12-3/TRBV12-4,TRBD1,.,13,CASEGQANTEAFF,TGTGCCAGCGAGGGACAGGCGAACACTGAAGCTTTCTTT
TRBJ2-5,TRBV7-8,TRBD1,.,15,CASKTDRPVMETQYF,TGTGCCAGCAAGACGGACAGGCCTGTGATGGAGACCCAGTACTTC
TRBJ2-5,TRBV29-1,TRBD2,.,12,CSVGERGETQYF,TGCAGCGTTGGGGAGCGGGGGGAGACCCAGTACTTC
TRBJ1-1,TRBV20-1,.,.,13,CSASVQGGTEAFF,TGCAGTGCTAGTGTGCAGGGAGGCACTGAAGCTTTCTTT
TRBJ2-7,TRBV28,.,.,12,CASKGPFYEQYF,TGTGCCAGCAAGGGACCTTTCTACGAGCAGTACTTC
TRBJ2-3,TRBV12-3/TRBV12-4,TRBD2,.,18,CASTTAGLAGGFADTQYF,TGTGCCAGCACTACCGCGGGACTAGCGGGGGGGTTCGCAGATACGCAGTATTTT
TRBJ2-7,TRBV3-1,.,few,12,CASSQDIDEQYF,TGTGCCAGCAGCCAAGATATCGACGAGCAGTACTTC
TRBJ2-5,TRBV27,.,once,15,CASSLYGVSRETQYF,TGTGCCAGCAGTCTTTACGGGGTATCTCGTGAGACCCAGTACTTC
TRBJ1-5,TRBV12-5,.,.,14,CASALLGGNQPQHF,TGTGCTAGTGCCCTTTTGGGAGGCAATCAGCCCCAGCATTTT
TRBJ2-3,TRBV29-1,TRBD1,few,15,CSVEGQGVATDTQYF,TGCAGCGTTGAGGGGCAGGGGGTAGCCACAGATACGCAGTATTTT
TRBJ2-1,TRBV29-1,TRBD1,.,13,CSVGQAPCNEQFF,TGCAGCGTCGGACAGGCTCCCTGCAATGAGCAGTTCTTC
TRBJ1-2,TRBV10-3,.,.,13,CAISEDSLYGYTF,TGTGCCATCAGTGAGGACAGCCTCTATGGCTACACCTTC
TRBJ2-7,TRBV7-2,TRBD2,few,15,CASSLPTSGSTKQYF,TGTGCCAGCAGCCTACCGACTAGCGGGAGTACGAAGCAGTACTTC
TRBJ2-7,TRBV4-1,.,few,15,CASSAGGDPGYEQYF,TGCGCCAGCAGCGCCGGTGGGGACCCAGGCTACGAGCAGTACTTC
TRBJ2-3,TRBV12-3/TRBV12-4,.,.,16,CASSLGRRKSTDTQYF,TGTGCCAGCAGTTTAGGCAGAAGAAAGAGCACAGATACGCAGTATTTT
TRBJ2-3,TRBV12-3/TRBV12-4,TRBD1,few,14,CATYRQGSTDTQYF,TGTGCCACCTACCGACAGGGCTCCACAGATACGCAGTATTTT
TRBJ1-4,TRBV2,.,few,13,CASKTGPLGKLFF,TGTGCCAGTAAGACAGGCCCATTGGGAAAACTGTTTTTT
TRBJ2-4,TRBV4-1,.,few,16,CASSRLWGLPKNIQYF,TGCGCCAGCAGCCGGTTATGGGGACTGCCCAAAAACATTCAGTACTTC
TRBJ1-2,TRBV7-9,.,.,13,CASRSPLSVVYTF,TGTGCCAGCAGGTCCCCCCTTAGCGTTGTCTACACCTTC
TRBJ2-4,TRBV7-2,TRBD2,once,16,CASSWGLAGVKNIQYF,TGTGCCAGCAGCTGGGGACTAGCGGGGGTCAAAAACATTCAGTACTTC
TRBJ1-2,TRBV28,.,few,13,CASSSGQPYGYTF,TGTGCCAGCAGTTCAGGACAGCCCTATGGCTACACCTTC
TRBJ2-7,TRBV3-1,TRBD1,.,16,CASSKEGTGFPYEQYF,TGTGCCAGCAGCAAAGAGGGGACAGGGTTCCCCTACGAGCAGTACTTC
TRBJ1-1,TRBV6-6,.,.,14,CASLDFRQNTEAFF,TGTGCCAGCTTGGACTTCCGACAGAACACTGAAGCTTTCTTT
TRBJ1-6,TRBV3-1,.,few,16,CASSQDSAVGQSALHF,TGTGCCAGCAGCCAAGATTCAGCCGTCGGGCAGTCGGCCCTCCACTTT
TRBJ2-5,TRBV4-2,.,.,12,CASSQDLETQYF,TGTGCCAGCAGCCAAGACTTGGAGACCCAGTACTTC